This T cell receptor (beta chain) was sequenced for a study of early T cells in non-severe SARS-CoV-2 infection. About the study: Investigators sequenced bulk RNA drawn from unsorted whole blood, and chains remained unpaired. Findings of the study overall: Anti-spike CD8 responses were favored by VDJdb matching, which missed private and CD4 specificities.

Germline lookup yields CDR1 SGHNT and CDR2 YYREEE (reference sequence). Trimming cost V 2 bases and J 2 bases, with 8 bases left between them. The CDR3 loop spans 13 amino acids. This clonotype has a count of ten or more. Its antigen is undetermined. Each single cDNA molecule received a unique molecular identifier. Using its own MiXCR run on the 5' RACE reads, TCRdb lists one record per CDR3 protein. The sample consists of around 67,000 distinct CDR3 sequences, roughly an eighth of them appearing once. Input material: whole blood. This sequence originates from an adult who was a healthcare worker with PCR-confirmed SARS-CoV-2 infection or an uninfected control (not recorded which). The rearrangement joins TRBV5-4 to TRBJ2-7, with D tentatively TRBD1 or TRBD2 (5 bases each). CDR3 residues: CASSFVGAYEQYF. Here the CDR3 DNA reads TGTGCCAGCAGCTTTGTGGGGGCCTACGAGCAGTACTTC.